Detailed here is one T cell receptor (beta chain). The antigen is unknown. This entry is derived from a study of metastatic and nonmetastatic thyroid tumors. Study-level points and caveats: Reports indicated that malignant thyroid tumors showed significantly higher TCR beta diversity than benign nodules did, in blood and tumor.

With MiXCR, TCRdb reprocessed the PCR reads. This table holds some 30,000 clones, about 3.9% found once. Not a single patient had been given any form of treatment at any point before undergoing thyroid surgery. Germline V gene data show CDR1 as DFQATT and CDR2 as SNEGSKA (reference sequence). V lost 6 bases to trimming and J lost 5 bases, with 14 bases between them. CDR3 length: 13 amino acids. This rearrangement joins TRBV20-1 to TRBJ1-5; D may be TRBD1 (5 bases). This receptor was obtained from a female donor with papillary thyroid cancer or a benign thyroid nodule (not recorded which). Some clones in this sample may be carry-over from other donors' samples. The sequencing input was blood. The CDR3 protein is CSASGAGYQPQHF. CDR3 coding DNA: TGCAGTGCAAGTGGGGCGGGATATCAGCCCCAGCATTTT.